This T cell receptor (beta chain) was recovered during a study of blood T cell repertoires in COVID-19. Method: immunoSEQ multiplex PCR; TCRdb's copy keeps in-frame clones and lacks some. This repertoire shows approximately 96,000 clones, around 90% found once; its top ten account for more than 3.5%. Material: peripheral blood. This clonotype originated in a human donor with COVID-19, enrolled during active disease. The donor label of this sample is uncertain.

CDR3 bases: TGTGCCAGCTCACCTGCAGGGGGCCCTGAAGCTTTCTTT. Protein: CASSPAGGPEAFF. V usage is TRBV18 and J usage is TRBJ1-1; 8 bases are shared with TRBD1. The CDR3 is 13 residues long. Germline V gene data show CDR1 as KGHSH and CDR2 as LQKENI. V trimming: 3 bases; J trimming: 6 bases; junction bases outside the gene matches: 3.